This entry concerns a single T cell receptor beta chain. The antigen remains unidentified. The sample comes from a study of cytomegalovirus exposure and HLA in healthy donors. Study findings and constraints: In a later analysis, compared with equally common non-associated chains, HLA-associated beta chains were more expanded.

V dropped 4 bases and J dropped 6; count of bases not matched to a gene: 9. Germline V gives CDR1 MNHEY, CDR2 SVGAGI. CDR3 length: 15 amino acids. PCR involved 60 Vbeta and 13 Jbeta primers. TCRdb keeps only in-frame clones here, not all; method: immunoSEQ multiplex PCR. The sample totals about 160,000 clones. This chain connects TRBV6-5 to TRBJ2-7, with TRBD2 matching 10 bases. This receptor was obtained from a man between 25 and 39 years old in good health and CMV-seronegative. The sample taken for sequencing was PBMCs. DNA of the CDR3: TGTGCCAGCAGTTCCGTAGCGGGAGGAGCTTCCGAGCAGTACTTC. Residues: CASSSVAGGASEQYF.